The clone carrying this TCR beta chain appeared a few times. The data belong to a study of T-cell memory formation after mild COVID-19. Study-level information: TCR clusters largely stayed donor specific.

Losses at the gene ends were 1 base for V and 6 bases for J; bases not matched to a gene: 8. The CDR3 sequence is 16 residues long. The germline V gene encodes CDR1 SGHAT and CDR2 FQNNGV. Constant-segment primers served in 5'RACE that generated TCR alpha and TCR beta cDNA libraries bearing sample barcodes and UMIs. TCRdb reprocessed the 5' RACE reads via MiXCR and lists one record per CDR3 protein. This sample has more than 300,000 distinct CDR3 sequences; approximately 14% occur once, and the top ten carry about a fifth. This chain connects TRBV11-2 to TRBJ2-3; 9 positions match TRBD1. Material for sequencing was PBMCs or a T cell subset sorted from them (not recorded which). The source of this sequence is a man younger than 30 who had mild COVID-19 (a few samples of this study predate the infection). Cell type and time point are not known. The DNA of the CDR3 is TGTGCCAGCAGCTTAGGCCCCACAGGGGGCGCGGATACGCAGTATTTT. It translates to CASSLGPTGGADTQYF.